This T cell receptor beta chain was recovered during a study of blood T cell repertoires in COVID-19. As for the study in general: Sites in the United States, Italy and Spain provided acute and convalescent COVID-19 samples.

Produced via immunoSEQ multiplex PCR; TCRdb's table is partial and in-frame only. Among more than 350,000 clones, roughly 84% were seen once, and the ten largest hold 1.4% to 1.5%. V lost 3 bases to trimming and J lost 2 bases, with 12 bases between them. Germline CDR1 MDHEN, CDR2 SYDVKM. The CDR3 is 15 amino acids. The specimen was PBMCs or T cells enriched from blood (not recorded which). This clonotype was sampled from a woman aged 18-35 years who had been exposed to COVID-19. The chain recombines TRBV28 with TRBJ2-3; D call uncertain. The CDR3 nucleotides read TGTGCCAGCAGTTTTTCTCACAGTGCCACAGATACGCAGTATTTT. Its translation is CASSFSHSATDTQYF.